This T cell receptor beta chain stems from a study of blood T cell repertoires in COVID-19. Study-level information: Samples came from the United States, Italy and Spain, spanning acute and convalescent COVID-19. From T cells, B-cell-depleted T cells, or PBMCs came the material, which was cDNA or gDNA.

The CDR3 is 14 residues long. V was pared by 3 bases and J by 9 bases, with 5 bases of the junction left unmatched. CDR1 is SNHLY, CDR2 FYNNEI, per germline. Per the study methods: Reference gene primer amplification yielded estimated nucleated cell counts. Some clones are missing from TCRdb's copy, which holds only in-frame ones; the method was immunoSEQ multiplex PCR. V and J calls and clone size are given by that table; D and trimming were obtained from the DNA. The sample records about 140,000 clones, about 74% being singletons. The specimen was peripheral blood. The TCR sequence derives from a man in his fifties or sixties with acute or convalescent COVID-19. This sequence joins TRBV2 and TRBJ2-1; 10 positions match TRBD2. The CDR3 DNA sequence: TGTGCCAGCAGTGAGCTAGCGGGGGAGGGTGAGCAGTTCTTC. Amino acid sequence: CASSELAGEGEQFF.